A selection of T cell receptor beta chains follows, all from one sample in a study of blood T cell repertoires in COVID-19. Repertoires were generated with immunoSEQ multiplex PCR, while TCRdb's copy carries only in-frame clones and drops some. The sample records around 300,000 clones, 85% to 90% being singletons. Source material: PBMCs or T cells enriched from blood (not recorded which). All receptors derive from a woman aged 18-29 years who had recovered from COVID-19. Each CDR3 is given with its conserved first and last residue. The D gene is left open where the match is weak. Size values are once, few and many counts, or a class for expanded clones, and some rows have none.

TRBV9	13	TRBJ2-7	-	TRBD1	TGTGCCAGCAGCGGAAGACAGGGCCACGAGCAGTACTTC	CASSGRQGHEQYF
TRBV5-4	14	TRBJ2-7	-	-	TGTGCCAGCAGCCCAGGCGGGAAGGTCTACGAGCAGTACTTC	CASSPGGKVYEQYF
TRBV9	15	TRBJ1-5	-	-	TGTGCCAGCAGCAGGGGTGTCCATAGCAATCAGCCCCAGCATTTT	CASSRGVHSNQPQHF
TRBV14	14	TRBJ1-5	-	-	TGTGCCAGCAGCCAACTGGGACATGGTGAGCCCCAGCATTTT	CASSQLGHGEPQHF
TRBV11-2	16	TRBJ2-7	-	-	TGTGCCAGCAGCTTAGACGCGGGGGCGAGCTCCTACGAGCAGTACTTC	CASSLDAGASSYEQYF
TRBV5-6	14	TRBJ1-2	once	TRBD1	TGTGCCAGCAGCCGACAGGGAGGAGAGTATGGCTACACCTTC	CASSRQGGEYGYTF
TRBV5-4	14	TRBJ1-4	-	-	TGTGCCAGCAGCACTCGGGGTGCTGGGGAAAAACTGTTTTTT	CASSTRGAGEKLFF
TRBV6-5	14	TRBJ2-5	-	-	TGTGCCAGCAGTTCCCCGAGGAGCGAAGAGACCCAGTACTTC	CASSSPRSEETQYF
TRBV6-1	16	TRBJ1-5	-	TRBD1	TGTGCCAGCAGTGGCGACAGGGGGCGCGGCAATCAGCCCCAGCATTTT	CASSGDRGRGNQPQHF
TRBV5-1	15	TRBJ1-2	-	-	TGCGCCAGCAGCTTGGCCGAGGGGGAATGGAATGGCTACACCTTC	CASSLAEGEWNGYTF
TRBV30	14	TRBJ1-2	-	TRBD1	TGTGCCTGGAGTGTACGGGACAGGGAGTATGGCTACACCTTC	CAWSVRDREYGYTF
TRBV9	14	TRBJ1-4	once	-	TGTGCCAGCAGCGGCGGGGCAACTAATGAAAAACTGTTTTTT	CASSGGATNEKLFF
TRBV7-9	11	TRBJ1-4	-	TRBD1	TGTGCCAGCAGCTCGGGGACAGGCCTGTTTTTT	CASSSGTGLFF
TRBV5-1	14	TRBJ1-5	-	-	TGCGCCAGCAGCCCGGGGGGCGGCAATCAGCCCCAGCATTTT	CASSPGGGNQPQHF
TRBV18	17	TRBJ1-1	few	TRBD1	TGTGCCAGCTCACCCGATTCCGAGGGGGCGATGAACACTGAAGCTTTCTTT	CASSPDSEGAMNTEAFF
TRBV15	16	TRBJ1-5	-	-	TGTGCCACCAGCAGCCTCCGGGACATCAGCAATCAGCCCCAGCATTTT	CATSSLRDISNQPQHF
TRBV7-8	17	TRBJ1-1	-	-	TGTGCCAGCAGCTTAAGTTTTGAGGGCGCAGGGGACACTGAAGCTTTCTTT	CASSLSFEGAGDTEAFF
TRBV3-1/TRBV3-2	12	TRBJ1-2	-	-	TGTGCCAGCCGACTCCCAGGGGAAGGCTACACCTTC	CASRLPGEGYTF
TRBV5-8	13	TRBJ1-1	-	TRBD1	TGTGCCAGCAGCTTGTCAGGGGGCACTGAAGCTTTCTTT	CASSLSGGTEAFF